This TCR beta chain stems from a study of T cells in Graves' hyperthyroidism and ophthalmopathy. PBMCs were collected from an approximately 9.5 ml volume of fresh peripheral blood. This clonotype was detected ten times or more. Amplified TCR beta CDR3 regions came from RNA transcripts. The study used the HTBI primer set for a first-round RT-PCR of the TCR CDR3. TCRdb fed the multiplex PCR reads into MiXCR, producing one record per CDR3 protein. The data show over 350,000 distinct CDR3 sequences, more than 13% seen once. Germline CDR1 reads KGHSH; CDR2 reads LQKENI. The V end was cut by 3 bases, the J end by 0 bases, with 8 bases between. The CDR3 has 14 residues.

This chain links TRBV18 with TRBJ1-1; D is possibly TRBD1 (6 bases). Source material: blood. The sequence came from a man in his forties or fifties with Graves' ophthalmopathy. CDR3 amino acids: CASSPDRLNTEAFF. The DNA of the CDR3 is TGTGCCAGCTCACCGGACAGACTGAACACTGAAGCTTTCTTT.